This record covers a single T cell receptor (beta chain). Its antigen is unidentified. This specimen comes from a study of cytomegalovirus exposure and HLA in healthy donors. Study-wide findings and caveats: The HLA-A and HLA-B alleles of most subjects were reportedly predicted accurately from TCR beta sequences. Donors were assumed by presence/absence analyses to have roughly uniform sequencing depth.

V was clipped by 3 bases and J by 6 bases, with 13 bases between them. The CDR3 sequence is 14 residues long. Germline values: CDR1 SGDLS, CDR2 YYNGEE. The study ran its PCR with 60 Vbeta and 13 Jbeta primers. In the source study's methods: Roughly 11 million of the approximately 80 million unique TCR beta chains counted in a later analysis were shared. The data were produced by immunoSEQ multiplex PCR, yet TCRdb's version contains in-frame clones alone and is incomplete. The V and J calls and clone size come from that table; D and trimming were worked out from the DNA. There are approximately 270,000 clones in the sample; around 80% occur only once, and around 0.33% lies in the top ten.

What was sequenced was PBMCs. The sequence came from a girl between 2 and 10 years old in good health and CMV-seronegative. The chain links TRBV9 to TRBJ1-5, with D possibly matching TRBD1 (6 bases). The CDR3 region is CASSASGGAQPQHF. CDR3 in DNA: TGTGCCAGCAGCGCTAGCGGGGGGGCTCAGCCCCAGCATTTT.